One and the same sample provided the 6 T cell receptor beta chains below, sequenced in a study of spatial heterogeneity in lung cancer. TCRdb redid the calling of the 5' RACE reads with MiXCR, one entry per CDR3 protein. The sample lists approximately 700 distinct CDR3 sequences, over 60% occurring once. Time point indicated: blood at routine non-recurrence follow-up after resection. The sequencing used PBMCs, collected at follow-up. Source of these receptors: a female donor with early-stage non-small cell lung cancer.

This clonotype was recorded once. This beta chain lies outside the target of a library built for alpha chains; its clone size means little. The chain carries TRBV15 and TRBJ2-3; 7 bases line up with TRBD2. Trimming cost V 0 bases and J 4 bases; bases outside gene matches: 7. CDR3 size: 16 residues. Per the germline V gene, CDR1 is LNHNV and CDR2 is YYDKDF (reference sequence). The CDR3 region has the DNA TGTGCCACCAGCAGAGAGGGCGGGAGTACCGCAGATACGCAGTATTTT. Translated: CATSREGGSTADTQYF. The variable domain in full, completed from reference TRBV15 and TRBJ2-3, reads DAMVIQNPRYQVTQFGKPVTLSCSQTLNHNVMYWYQQKSSQAPKLLFHYYDKDFNNEADTPDNFQSRRPNTSFCFLDIRSPGLGDTAMYLCATSREGGSTADTQYFGPGTRLTVL.

Comments on this clonotype: This beta chain turned up in a library designed for alpha chains; as an off-target read, its abundance says little. The V and J genes are TRBV20-1 and TRBJ1-5; a possible D gene is TRBD1 (5 bases). V was pared by 6 bases and J by 10 bases, with 19 bases between. This CDR3 contains 13 residues. Per the germline V gene, CDR1 is DFQATT and CDR2 is SNEGSKA (reference sequence). CDR3 DNA: TGCAGTGCCTCGACGGACATTGTGTCACCCCAGCATTTT. Residues: CSASTDIVSPQHF.

Concerning this clonotype: Found in a library prepared for alpha chains, this beta chain is an off-target read, and its abundance has little meaning. The chain uses TRBV7-2 and TRBJ2-5; D is ambiguous. The germline V and J ends were trimmed by 1 base and 4 bases, with 10 bases remaining between them. Germline assignment: CDR1 SGHTA and CDR2 FQGNSA. The length of the CDR3 is 14 residues. In nucleotides, the CDR3 is TGTGCCAGCAGCTTAGGGCCCAGGCCAGAGACCCAGTACTTC. It codes for CASSLGPRPETQYF.

This clonotype was detected once. The size of this beta chain means little, since it is a stray read in a library made for alpha chains. The chain joins TRBV18 to TRBJ2-5; tentatively, D is TRBD2 (6 bases). The CDR3 has 16 amino acids. Trimming shortened V by 2 bases and J by 4 bases, and 17 bases separated the two germline ends. Germline V CDR1 and CDR2: KGHSH, LQKENI. This chain's CDR3 is CASSPREAAVSETQYF. The CDR3 bases are TGTGCCAGCTCACCAAGGGAGGCCGCGGTATCAGAGACCCAGTACTTC.

A word on this clonotype: Within a library made for alpha chains, this beta chain is off target, and its count is uninformative. The CDR3 DNA reads as TGTGCCAGCAGCTTAGTTTTTGCCGGGGAGCTGTTTTTT. Its protein product is CASSLVFAGELFF. The chain couples TRBV7-2 to TRBJ2-2; no clear D. Trimming cost V 1 base and J 6 bases, with 6 bases left between them. This CDR3 is built from 13 residues. CDR1 SGHTA and CDR2 FQGNSA come from the germline V gene.

As for this clonotype: For a library built for alpha chains, this beta chain is a stray read; little rests on its size. This sequence joins TRBV2 and TRBJ2-3; the D gene is possibly TRBD2 (6 bases). The germline V gene encodes CDR1 SNHLY and CDR2 FYNNEI. The CDR3 length is 14 residues. Trimming left V 4 bases short and J 6 bases short, with 14 bases between. As DNA, the CDR3 is TGTGCCAGCAGTGCCGACGTCCTAGCGGATACGCAGTATTTT. This codes for CASSADVLADTQYF.